This passage covers 19 T cell receptor beta chains from one sample sequenced in a study of blood T cell repertoires in COVID-19 (TCRdb year 2020). The method was the immunoSEQ multiplex PCR assay. This is the immuneACCESS table as TCRdb keeps it, with only in-frame sequences that have V and J called. A part of the clones is gone; compared with another copy, unresolved V genes explain less than half, and the rest is unexplained. A total of under 250,000 clones appear in this sample, around 86% of them only once. The ten largest clones capture around 1.5% of the sample. Source material: peripheral blood. These receptors all stem from an older woman who had recovered from COVID-19.

The rearrangement uses TRBV19 and TRBJ2-6; a possible D gene is TRBD1 (6 bases). The CDR3 has 14 amino acids. V lost 10 bases and J lost 0, with 10 bases in between. In germline, CDR1 is LNHDA, CDR2 SQIVND (reference sequence). The CDR3 protein is CATSGVSGANVLTF. The CDR3 DNA is TGTGCCACCTCAGGGGTCTCTGGGGCCAACGTCCTGACTTTC.

This clone has a handful of counts. The rearrangement links TRBV24-1 to TRBJ1-4, with TRBD1 as a possible D gene (6 bases). The CDR3 loop spans 14 amino acids. Trimming removed 2 bases from V and 8 bases from J, with 11 bases in between. CDR1 and CDR2 from the germline V gene are KGHDR and SFDVKD. The CDR3 sequence is CATSDSGQGEKLFF. The CDR3 DNA reads TGTGCCACCAGTGATTCGGGACAAGGAGAAAAACTGTTTTTT.

This chain connects TRBV5-1 to TRBJ2-1; 8 bases map to TRBD2. The ends lost 3 bases at V and 8 bases at J; junction bases unmatched: 10. Germline CDR1 and CDR2: SGHRS and YFSETQ. This CDR3 has 15 residues. The CDR3 nucleotides are TGCGCCAGCAGCTCCTTAGCGGGGACGGGGGATGAGCAGTTCTTC. Translation: CASSSLAGTGDEQFF.

The chain is built from TRBV19 and TRBJ1-5, with D unresolved. V was cut by 7 bases and J by 0 bases, with 7 bases left in between. This CDR3 is built from 13 residues. CDR1 is LNHDA and CDR2 is SQIVND in the germline V gene (reference sequence). The CDR3 here is CASTSLSNQPQHF. Here the CDR3 DNA reads TGTGCCAGTACCTCTCTTAGCAATCAGCCCCAGCATTTT.

The chain is built from TRBV3-1 (or the pseudogene TRBV3-2) and TRBJ2-5, with a tentative D call TRBD2 (5 bases). This CDR3 comprises 14 residues. The germline V gene encodes CDR1 LGHDT and CDR2 YNNKEL (reference sequence). The germline V and J ends were trimmed by 7 bases and 5 bases, with 17 bases remaining between them. The CDR3 is CASTLSGYGETQYF. The CDR3 coding sequence is TGTGCCAGCACCCTTTCGGGGTACGGGGAGACCCAGTACTTC.

This chain joins TRBV7-9 and TRBJ1-1, with D perhaps TRBD1 (6 bases). Trimming took off 1 base at V and 0 bases at J, with 21 bases between the two ends. This CDR3 spans 19 amino acids. The germline V gene encodes CDR1 SEHNR and CDR2 FQNEAQ (reference sequence). The CDR3 region has the DNA TGTGCCAGCAGCTTAGTTAGGGCCACAGGGCTGGGGATGAACACTGAAGCTTTCTTT. Translated: CASSLVRATGLGMNTEAFF. The whole variable domain, filled in from reference TRBV7-9 and TRBJ1-1, reads DTGVSQNPRHKITKRGQNVTFRCDPISEHNRLYWYRQTLGQGPEFLTYFQNEAQLEKSRLLSDRFSAERPKGSFSTLEIQRTEQGDSAMYLCASSLVRATGLGMNTEAFFGQGTRLTVV.

The chain links TRBV7-2 to TRBJ2-1; TRBD2 matches 9 bases. The germline CDR1 and CDR2 sequences are SGHTA and FQGNSA. With V trimmed by 1 base and J by 3 bases, 4 bases remained unmatched. The CDR3 has 16 amino acids. The CDR3 region has the DNA TGTGCCAGCAGCTTAGGCGGGGGGGCTGTCTACAATGAGCAGTTCTTC. Its protein product is CASSLGGGAVYNEQFF.

This clone has more than one count but fewer than ten. The chain recombines TRBV10-3 with TRBJ2-2, with a weak D call TRBD2 (6 bases). The germline CDR1 and CDR2 sequences are ENHRY and SYGVKD. Between the trimmed V and J ends, which lost 0 bases and 7 bases, there was a span of 12 bases. There are 15 residues in the CDR3. In DNA, the CDR3 is TGTGCCATCAGTGAGTCCGGGACCGGGGGCGGGGAGCTGTTTTTT. Its protein is CAISESGTGGGELFF.

CDR3 protein: CASSYSKRSNRRAGELFF. As DNA, the CDR3 is TGTGCCAGCAGTTACTCGAAGAGGTCCAACCGACGGGCCGGGGAGCTGTTTTTT. The chain employs TRBV6-2 or TRBV6-3 and TRBJ2-2; D is uncertain. V was clipped by 0 bases and J by 6 bases, with 20 bases between them. The CDR3 consists of 18 residues. Germline CDR1 MNHEY, CDR2 SVGEGT.

The rearrangement uses TRBV29-1 and TRBJ1-2; 7 bases are shared with TRBD1. CDR1 is SQVTM, CDR2 ANQGSEA, per germline. This CDR3 has 13 amino acids. V gave up 5 bases and J gave up 3 bases; unmatched junction bases: 6. The CDR3 sequence is CSVLTGRDYGYTF. The CDR3 bases are TGCAGCGTTTTGACAGGGCGGGACTATGGCTACACCTTC.

The chain is built from TRBV5-1 and TRBJ2-1, with D possibly matching TRBD1 (5 bases). Per germline, CDR1 SGHRS and CDR2 YFSETQ. V lost 0 bases and J lost 3, with 10 bases in between. The CDR3 loop spans 15 amino acids. The CDR3 region is CASSLARAGYNEQFF. CDR3 nucleotide sequence: TGCGCCAGCAGCTTGGCCAGGGCTGGCTACAATGAGCAGTTCTTC.

This chain joins TRBV7-8 and TRBJ1-4; D is unclear. The CDR3 covers 14 residues. V was cut by 5 bases and J by 0 bases, with 7 bases left in between. The germline gives CDR1 SGHVS, CDR2 FQNEAQ. CDR3 DNA sequence: TGTGCCAGCAGCCCACAGACAACTAATGAAAAACTGTTTTTT. It codes for CASSPQTTNEKLFF.

V and J are TRBV5-1 and TRBJ1-5, with D unresolved. Germline CDR1 is SGHRS and CDR2 is YFSETQ. V was trimmed by 0 bases and J by 0 bases, leaving 4 bases between them. The CDR3 runs to 14 residues. The DNA for the CDR3 is TGCGCCAGCAGCTTGGGCAGTAGCAATCAGCCCCAGCATTTT. This encodes CASSLGSSNQPQHF.

The chain employs TRBV19 and TRBJ1-1; D uncertain. In germline, CDR1 is LNHDA, CDR2 SQIVND (reference sequence). V lost 6 bases to trimming and J lost 1 base, with 18 bases between them. The length of the CDR3 is 16 residues. DNA of the CDR3: TGTGCCAGTAGCCTAATTGCTTTGACGGGGAACACTGAAGCTTTCTTT. Amino acids: CASSLIALTGNTEAFF.

This chain joins TRBV7-9 and TRBJ1-2; D call uncertain. The CDR3 is 15 residues long. Trimming stripped 1 base from V and 4 bases from J, with 13 bases between. CDR1 SEHNR and CDR2 FQNEAQ come from the germline V gene (reference sequence). The CDR3 loop is CASSLDGRPSYGYTF. The CDR3 DNA sequence: TGTGCCAGCAGCTTAGACGGCAGGCCCTCCTATGGCTACACCTTC.

This chain links TRBV6-5 with TRBJ2-7; TRBD2 aligns across 11 bases. CDR1 is MNHEY, CDR2 SVGAGI, per germline. After removal of 7 bases from V and 0 bases from J, the junction contained 2 bases not matched to a gene. The CDR3 sequence is 14 residues long. CDR3 residues: CASKLAGGSYEQYF. DNA for the CDR3: TGTGCCAGCAAGCTAGCGGGGGGCTCCTACGAGCAGTACTTC.

The J gene is TRBJ1-3, the V gene TRBV7-9; no clear D gene. The CDR3 contains 14 residues. From germline, CDR1 is SEHNR and CDR2 FQNEAQ (reference sequence). The V gene lost 0 bases and the J gene lost 9 bases, with 12 bases spanning the gap. CDR3 loop: CASSLAAQVITIYF. The DNA for the CDR3 is TGTGCCAGCAGCTTAGCGGCCCAAGTAATCACCATATATTTT.

The chain joins TRBV23-1 to TRBJ2-5, with a possible D match to TRBD1 (6 bases). TRBV23-1 falls under the ORF class, with uncertain function. This CDR3 contains 14 residues. Deletions cut 1 base from V and 0 bases from J, with 6 bases between. The CDR3 region has the DNA TGCGCCAGCAGTCAATGGGACAACCAAGAGACCCAGTACTTC. It is translated as CASSQWDNQETQYF.

The chain carries TRBV7-9 and TRBJ2-7; TRBD1 might be the D (6 bases). The ends were cut back, 1 base at V and 2 bases at J, with 9 bases in the middle. The CDR3 sequence is 14 residues long. Germline V CDR1 and CDR2: SEHNR, FQNEAQ (reference sequence). CDR3 in DNA: TGTGCCAGCAGCTTAGGTTCAGGGGCCTACGAGCAGTACTTC. Its protein is CASSLGSGAYEQYF.